Sequencing of this T cell receptor (beta chain) was carried out in a study of cytomegalovirus exposure and HLA in healthy donors. Broader study findings: An observed cluster of highly shared sequence variants was recorded as a likely sequencing artifact. Analysis was performed later, and it showed HLA-associated TCR beta chains to be more clonally expanded than equally common others. Previously analyzed data showed that most TCR beta V segments were productive at a frequency of about 87% or about 30%. Common viral pathogens were later found to be apparently linked to several of the most significant clusters.

A multiplex PCR was run with 60 Vbeta primers and 13 Jbeta primers. Here immunoSEQ multiplex PCR was the method, and the copy in TCRdb shows in-frame clones only, minus some. The table lists fewer than 150,000 clones, around 81% of them singletons. On this clone itself: The antigen is undetermined. A junction end diverges from the germline sequence, so it may reflect a read error.

The CDR3 is 15 amino acids. Germline loops: CDR1 SGHAT, CDR2 FQNNGV. The TCR was taken from a man aged 35-49 years in good health and CMV-seropositive. Sequenced: PBMCs. This chain uses TRBV11-2 with TRBJ2-2, with D unresolved. This chain's CDR3 is CASILGGTNTGELFF. The CDR3 nucleotides read TGTGCCAGCATCTTAGGCGGAACGAACACCGGGGAGCTGTTTTTT.